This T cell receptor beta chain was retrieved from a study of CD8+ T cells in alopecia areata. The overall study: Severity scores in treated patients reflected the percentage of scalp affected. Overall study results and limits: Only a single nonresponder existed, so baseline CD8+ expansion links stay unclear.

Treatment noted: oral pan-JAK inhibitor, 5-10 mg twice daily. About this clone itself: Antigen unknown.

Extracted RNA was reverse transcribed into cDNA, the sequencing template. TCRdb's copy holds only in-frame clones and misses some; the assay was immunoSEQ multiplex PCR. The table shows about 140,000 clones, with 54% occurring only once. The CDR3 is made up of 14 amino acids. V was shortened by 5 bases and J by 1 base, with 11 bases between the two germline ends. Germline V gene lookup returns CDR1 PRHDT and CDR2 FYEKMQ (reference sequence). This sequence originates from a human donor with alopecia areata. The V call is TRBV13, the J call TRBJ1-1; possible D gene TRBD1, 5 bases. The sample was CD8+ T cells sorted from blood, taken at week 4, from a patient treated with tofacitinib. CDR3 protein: CASSDTGRNTEAFF. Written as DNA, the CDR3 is TGTGCCAGCAGCGATACAGGACGGAACACTGAAGCTTTCTTT.